This TCR beta chain emerged from a study of T cell responses to AZD1222 COVID-19 vaccine. Study-wide results and limits: White British ancestry dominated among donors, who included more females, and clonal diversity was possibly underestimated. The CD4 TCRs associated with vaccination extended across spike and predominated at 160-218 and 743-854.

On this clone: Its matching antigen is unknown.

V lost 3 bases and J lost 2, with 17 bases in between. This CDR3 is 17 amino acids long. The germline V gene has CDR1 KGHSH and CDR2 LQKENI. Using immunoSEQ multiplex PCR, the repertoire was profiled, and TCRdb retains in-frame clones only, with some absent. This table has 80,000 to 90,000 clones, 85% to 90% appearing once. The V gene is TRBV18, the J gene TRBJ1-5; D is perhaps TRBD1 (6 bases). Sequencing used peripheral blood, obtained 28 days after the second AZD1222 dose. This clonotype was obtained from an adult who received the AZD1222 COVID-19 vaccine. The CDR3 nucleotides are TGTGCCAGCTCACCCGGTGGAGGGGGAATCGGCAATCAGCCCCAGCATTTT. Amino acid sequence: CASSPGGGGIGNQPQHF.